This TCR beta chain was obtained from a study of shared clonotypes between healthy human individuals. Study-wide background: Each donor had three CD4 naive, three CD4 memory, two CD8 naive and one CD8 memory plate.

General observations from the study: Clonotypes not shared had lower generation probabilities than those common to all four donors.

V was trimmed by 2 bases and J by 4 bases, leaving 6 bases between them. Germline V gene lookup returns CDR1 MNHNS and CDR2 SASEGT. This CDR3 region has 12 residues. As to this clone: The target antigen is unknown.

Only CD45RO-negative cells positively selected for CCR7 counted as naive CD8 cells, so terminally differentiated effector memory CD45RA+ cells were excluded. Healthy adults negative for HIV, lacking recent acute infections or vaccinations, served as donors. The data were produced by immunoSEQ multiplex PCR, yet TCRdb's version contains in-frame clones alone and is incomplete. The sample shows hundreds of thousands of clones, 95% to 98% of them seen only once. Sequencing was done on a sample of naive CD8+ T cells sorted from blood. The chain joins TRBV6-1 to TRBJ2-7; D unresolved. The origin of this receptor is a man aged 25-40 years in good health. The CDR3 loop is CASSERSYEQYF. In nucleotides, the CDR3 is TGTGCCAGCAGTGAACGAAGTTACGAGCAGTACTTC.